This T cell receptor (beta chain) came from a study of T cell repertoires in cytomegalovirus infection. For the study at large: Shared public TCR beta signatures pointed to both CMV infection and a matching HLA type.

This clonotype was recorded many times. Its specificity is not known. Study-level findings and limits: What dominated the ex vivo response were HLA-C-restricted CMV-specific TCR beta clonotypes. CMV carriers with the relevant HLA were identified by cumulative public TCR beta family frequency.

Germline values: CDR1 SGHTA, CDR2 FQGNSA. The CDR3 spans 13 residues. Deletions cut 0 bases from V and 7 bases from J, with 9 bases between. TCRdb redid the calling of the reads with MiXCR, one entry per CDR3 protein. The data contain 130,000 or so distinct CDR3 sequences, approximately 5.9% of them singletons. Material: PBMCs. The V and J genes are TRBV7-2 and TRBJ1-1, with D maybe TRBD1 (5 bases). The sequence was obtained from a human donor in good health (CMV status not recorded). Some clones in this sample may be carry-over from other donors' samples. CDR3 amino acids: CASSLAGAVEAFF. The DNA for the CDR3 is TGTGCCAGCAGCTTAGCAGGGGCTGTTGAAGCTTTCTTT.